Detailed here is one T cell receptor beta chain. This sample is drawn from a study of CD8 T cells in Susac syndrome. It was with random hexamers that about 0.45 to 1 ug RNA was reverse transcribed. The method of amplification for TCR beta CDR3 was immunoSEQ multiplex PCR, covering 54 Vbeta and 13 Jbeta. TCRdb re-derived calls from the immunoSEQ multiplex PCR reads in MiXCR, one entry per CDR3 protein. The repertoire holds about 140,000 distinct CDR3 sequences, with 94% as singletons. In germline, CDR1 is GTSNPN, CDR2 SVGIG (reference sequence). This CDR3 is 12 amino acids long. Trimming took 3 bases from V and 9 from J, leaving 12 bases between them.

V is TRBV30 and J is TRBJ1-5, with D uncertain. The source of this sequence is a human donor in good health. The sequencing input was CD8+ T cells from PBMCs. In nucleotides, the CDR3 is TGTGCCTGGAGCCTTTATCTTGGGCCCCAGCATTTT. Protein sequence: CAWSLYLGPQHF. Using reference TRBV30 and TRBJ1-5 for the parts outside the CDR3, the full variable domain is SQTIHQWPATLVQPVGSPLSLECTVEGTSNPNLYWYRQAAGRGLQLLFYSVGIGQISSEVPQNLSASRPQDRQFILSSKKLLLSDSGFYLCAWSLYLGPQHFGDGTRLSIL.